Listed below are T cell receptor beta chains from one sample, sequenced in a study of T cell responses to AZD1222 COVID-19 vaccine. Clones were sequenced by immunoSEQ multiplex PCR, and TCRdb holds only the in-frame ones, with some missing. The sample shows roughly 150,000 clones, almost 90% of them seen only once. Sample: peripheral blood, taken on day 0 of AZD1222 vaccination. Source of these receptors: an adult in good health. Both conserved end residues are part of each CDR3. Each record gives: clone size, V gene, J gene, D gene, CDR3 DNA, CDR3 protein. The D gene is left open where the match is weak. Size values are once, few and many counts, or a class for expanded clones, and some rows have none.

clone_size: NA
v_call: TRBV2
j_call: TRBJ1-1
d_call: NA
cdr3_nt: TGTGCCAACACCGGGACAAGGGGCACTGAAGCTTTCTTT
cdr3_aa: CANTGTRGTEAFF

clone_size: NA
v_call: TRBV7-9
j_call: TRBJ1-2
d_call: TRBD1
cdr3_nt: TGTGCCAGCCTGGGACAGTCCGATTTTAACTATGGCTACACCTTC
cdr3_aa: CASLGQSDFNYGYTF

clone_size: few
v_call: TRBV28
j_call: TRBJ2-7
d_call: NA
cdr3_nt: TGTGCCAGCCAGAGACCCCCTCCCGCGACTGAAGTATACGAGCAGTACTTC
cdr3_aa: CASQRPPPATEVYEQYF

clone_size: NA
v_call: TRBV28
j_call: TRBJ2-1
d_call: TRBD2
cdr3_nt: TGTGCCAGCGTGACGTATAGCGGGAGGGACCACAATGAGCAGTTCTTC
cdr3_aa: CASVTYSGRDHNEQFF

clone_size: NA
v_call: TRBV9
j_call: TRBJ1-3
d_call: NA
cdr3_nt: TGTGCCAGCAGCGTAGAGGGGTCGAACACCATATATTTT
cdr3_aa: CASSVEGSNTIYF

clone_size: NA
v_call: TRBV19
j_call: TRBJ1-2
d_call: NA
cdr3_nt: TGTGCCAGTAGTATAGCGACGGAATATGGCTACACCTTC
cdr3_aa: CASSIATEYGYTF

clone_size: many
v_call: TRBV4-2
j_call: TRBJ1-1
d_call: NA
cdr3_nt: TGTGCCAGCAGCCAAGAAGAGGGTCCAAACACTGAAGCTTTCTTT
cdr3_aa: CASSQEEGPNTEAFF

clone_size: NA
v_call: TRBV7-3
j_call: TRBJ1-1
d_call: TRBD1
cdr3_nt: TGTGCCAGCAGCTTGGGACAGGCGAACACTGAAGCTTTCTTT
cdr3_aa: CASSLGQANTEAFF

clone_size: NA
v_call: TRBV27
j_call: TRBJ1-6
d_call: NA
cdr3_nt: TGTGCCAGCAGTTTAAATAAAGCCCCAACCAATTCACCCCTCCACTTT
cdr3_aa: CASSLNKAPTNSPLHF

clone_size: NA
v_call: TRBV19
j_call: TRBJ1-2
d_call: TRBD1
cdr3_nt: TGTGCCAGTAGTTTTTTTCCGGGACAGAATTTCTATGGCTACACCTTC
cdr3_aa: CASSFFPGQNFYGYTF

clone_size: NA
v_call: TRBV7-2
j_call: TRBJ2-3
d_call: TRBD1
cdr3_nt: TGTGCCAGCAGCCGGGACAGGGGCACAGATACGCAGTATTTT
cdr3_aa: CASSRDRGTDTQYF

clone_size: NA
v_call: TRBV5-4
j_call: TRBJ2-1
d_call: NA
cdr3_nt: TGTGCCAGCAGCCGAGGGACAACGCCCGATGAGCAGTTCTTC
cdr3_aa: CASSRGTTPDEQFF

clone_size: NA
v_call: TRBV4-1
j_call: TRBJ1-6
d_call: NA
cdr3_nt: TGCGCCAGCAGCCCAACTAACAGTAATTCACCCCTCCACTTT
cdr3_aa: CASSPTNSNSPLHF

clone_size: NA
v_call: TRBV7-6
j_call: TRBJ2-1
d_call: TRBD2
cdr3_nt: TGTGCCAGCAGCGCCCGAGGACTAGCGAACAACAATGAGCAGTTCTTC
cdr3_aa: CASSARGLANNNEQFF

clone_size: NA
v_call: TRBV16
j_call: TRBJ1-1
d_call: NA
cdr3_nt: TGTGCCAGCAGCCAATCAGGGTATGAAGCTTTCTTT
cdr3_aa: CASSQSGYEAFF

clone_size: NA
v_call: TRBV11-2
j_call: TRBJ1-6
d_call: NA
cdr3_nt: TGTGCCAGCAGCTTAGATAGGGCTTCACCCCTCCACTTT
cdr3_aa: CASSLDRASPLHF

clone_size: NA
v_call: TRBV5-1
j_call: TRBJ1-6
d_call: NA
cdr3_nt: TGCGCCAGCAGCTTACAGGAATCACCCCTCCACTTT
cdr3_aa: CASSLQESPLHF

clone_size: few
v_call: TRBV5-4
j_call: TRBJ2-5
d_call: NA
cdr3_nt: TGTGCCAGCAGCCCCGGGGTTGGGCAAGAGACCCAGTACTTC
cdr3_aa: CASSPGVGQETQYF

clone_size: NA
v_call: TRBV10-1
j_call: TRBJ2-7
d_call: NA
cdr3_nt: TGCGCCAGCAGTGAAAATCTCGGGCGCGAGCAGTACTTC
cdr3_aa: CASSENLGREQYF

clone_size: NA
v_call: TRBV3-1/TRBV3-2
j_call: TRBJ1-4
d_call: NA
cdr3_nt: TGTGCCAGCAGCCAAGGTGCGGGACAAACTAATGAAAAACTGTTTTTT
cdr3_aa: CASSQGAGQTNEKLFF

clone_size: once
v_call: TRBV12-3/TRBV12-4
j_call: TRBJ1-1
d_call: NA
cdr3_nt: TGTGCCAGCAGTTCGACACCGAACACTGAAGCTTTCTTT
cdr3_aa: CASSSTPNTEAFF

clone_size: NA
v_call: TRBV11-2
j_call: TRBJ2-2
d_call: NA
cdr3_nt: TGTGCCAGCAGCTTAGATTCAGGGGCACTCACCGGGGAGCTGTTTTTT
cdr3_aa: CASSLDSGALTGELFF

clone_size: NA
v_call: TRBV7-2
j_call: TRBJ2-1
d_call: NA
cdr3_nt: TGTGCCAGCAGCTTATCCGCGGATAGCTCCTACAATGAGCAGTTCTTC
cdr3_aa: CASSLSADSSYNEQFF

clone_size: NA
v_call: TRBV19
j_call: TRBJ1-3
d_call: NA
cdr3_nt: TGTGCCAGTAGTATGATGCGGAGCTCTGGAAACACCATATATTTT
cdr3_aa: CASSMMRSSGNTIYF

clone_size: NA
v_call: TRBV7-2
j_call: TRBJ2-1
d_call: NA
cdr3_nt: TGTGCCAGCAGCTTACAGAGACAGGCGGAGCAGTTCTTC
cdr3_aa: CASSLQRQAEQFF

clone_size: NA
v_call: TRBV12-3/TRBV12-4
j_call: TRBJ2-1
d_call: NA
cdr3_nt: TGTGCCAGCAGCCCCCGGGCCTACAATGAGCAGTTCTTC
cdr3_aa: CASSPRAYNEQFF

clone_size: NA
v_call: TRBV3-1/TRBV3-2
j_call: TRBJ2-7
d_call: TRBD2
cdr3_nt: TGTGCCAGCAGCCAAACTAGCGTCGAGCAGTACTTC
cdr3_aa: CASSQTSVEQYF

clone_size: once
v_call: TRBV7-2
j_call: TRBJ1-2
d_call: NA
cdr3_nt: TGTGCCAGCAGCTTTGACAGTAACTATGGCTACACCTTC
cdr3_aa: CASSFDSNYGYTF

clone_size: few
v_call: TRBV15
j_call: TRBJ1-2
d_call: TRBD1
cdr3_nt: TGTGCCACCAGCGACCGGACAGGAAGGTATAACTATGGCTACACCTTC
cdr3_aa: CATSDRTGRYNYGYTF

clone_size: NA
v_call: TRBV18
j_call: TRBJ1-5
d_call: NA
cdr3_nt: TGTGCCAGCTCACCAACCTCGGGACGGCGCCATCAGCCCCAGCATTTT
cdr3_aa: CASSPTSGRRHQPQHF

clone_size: NA
v_call: TRBV30
j_call: TRBJ2-1
d_call: NA
cdr3_nt: TGTGCCTGGAGGCCGACAGTGATCGGGCAGTTCTTC
cdr3_aa: CAWRPTVIGQFF

clone_size: NA
v_call: TRBV7-2
j_call: TRBJ1-2
d_call: NA
cdr3_nt: TGTGCCAGCAGATCAGGTGACAGAACAAACTATGGCTACACCTTC
cdr3_aa: CASRSGDRTNYGYTF

clone_size: NA
v_call: TRBV6-2/TRBV6-3
j_call: TRBJ2-7
d_call: TRBD2
cdr3_nt: TGTGCCAGCAGTCATAGCGGGAGAGGCTACGAGCAGTACTTC
cdr3_aa: CASSHSGRGYEQYF

clone_size: NA
v_call: TRBV7-9
j_call: TRBJ2-7
d_call: NA
cdr3_nt: TGTGCCAGCAGCCCAGGACAGTACTCCTACGAGCAGTACTTC
cdr3_aa: CASSPGQYSYEQYF